This TCR beta chain was recovered during a study of neurological immune-mediated disorders. Study observations and caveats: Phylogenetic grouping assigned the repertoires of 18 of 34 multiple sclerosis patients to a single related-CDR3 cluster, representing a possible signature. Whereas HTLV-1-associated myelopathy showed the most TCR clonal expansion, multiple sclerosis showed the least, with levels below those of healthy controls.

Germline CDR1 is MNHEY and CDR2 is SVGEGT. Unmatched junction bases numbered 6, after V lost 9 bases and J lost 8 bases. The CDR3 runs to 12 residues. TCRdb re-analysed the 5' RACE reads in MiXCR, keeping a single row per CDR3 protein. This sample yields 55,000 to 65,000 distinct CDR3 sequences, of which less than 4% are seen a single time; roughly 2.2% belongs to the top ten. This clonotype was seen repeatedly, ten times or more. Antigen unknown. This TCR was recovered from a woman aged 45 to 65 with multiple sclerosis. The chain joins TRBV6-2 or TRBV6-3 to TRBJ1-2; 10 bases match TRBD1. Sequencing was carried out using PBMCs. In DNA, the CDR3 is TGTGCCAGTACCGGGACAGGGGAAGGCTACACCTTC. As protein: CASTGTGEGYTF.